This T cell receptor (beta chain) stems from a study of blood T cell repertoires in COVID-19. The CDR3 is 13 amino acids. Germline assignment: CDR1 LNHNV and CDR2 YYDKDF (reference sequence). Deletions cut 0 bases from V and 0 bases from J, with 2 bases between. TCRdb's table, derived via immunoSEQ multiplex PCR, lists solely in-frame clones and lacks some. The data contain roughly 260,000 clones, 82% of them singletons. The sample consisted of peripheral blood. V and J are TRBV15 and TRBJ1-1, with D unclear. The sequence was obtained from a woman aged 18-30 years with acute or convalescent COVID-19. DNA of the CDR3: TGTGCCACCAGCAGAGACGTGAACACTGAAGCTTTCTTT. Protein: CATSRDVNTEAFF. Full variable domain (remainder filled in from reference TRBV15 and TRBJ1-1): DAMVIQNPRYQVTQFGKPVTLSCSQTLNHNVMYWYQQKSSQAPKLLFHYYDKDFNNEADTPDNFQSRRPNTSFCFLDIRSPGLGDTAMYLCATSRDVNTEAFFGQGTRLTVV.